Reported below is one T cell receptor (beta chain). Its antigen specificity is not known. The sample holds no much larger clone one base away, and base qualities are not on file. The sample belongs to a study of patients and donors after allogeneic stem cell transplantation (dated by TCRdb to 2020 to 2022). Libraries were prepared through RT-PCR. Sequenced using a NextSeq 550. TCRdb applied fastp at Q25 and MiXCR to the public reads, then kept only in-frame beta chains. Each CDR3 protein appears once, grouped with its most common genes and DNA. The sample yields more than 850,000 distinct CDR3 sequences; about 20% were counted once. The biggest ten clones account for roughly 6% of the sample. CDR1 SGHKS and CDR2 YYEKEE were looked up in the germline V gene (reference sequence). The CDR3 measures 11 amino acids from cysteine to phenylalanine. Only CDR3 DNA remains: 33 bases, in frame from the first base. Trimming removed 3 bases from V and 6 bases from J, leaving 6 bases between the germline ends.

The sample taken for sequencing was blood, either unsorted or a sorted T cell fraction (not recorded which). The receptor's source is a human donor who was either an allogeneic HSCT recipient or a stem cell or donor lymphocyte infusion donor (not recorded which). It is not recorded whose cells these are; they may come from a transplant donor. The chain is assembled from TRBV5-5 and TRBJ1-1; the D gene cannot be named for sure. Here is the DNA: TGTGCCAGCAGCTCGGAGGCTGAAGCTTTCTTT. Translated, this is CASSSEAEAFF.